The clone carrying this T cell receptor (beta chain) was counted a single time. Antigen specificity is unknown. The data were taken from a study of shared clonotypes between healthy human individuals. The overall study: The donor pool was made up of a couple of women and a few men aged 18 to 49. General study results and limits: A generally larger estimated richness was seen in naive subsets than in memory subsets.

Sequencing was performed with immunoSEQ multiplex PCR; in TCRdb, only in-frame clones are kept and a portion is missing. The sample contains roughly 2.5 million clones, more than 80% of which appear only once. Germline V lookup: CDR1 KGHSY, CDR2 FQNENV. This CDR3 spans 12 amino acids. The V end was cut by 3 bases, the J end by 2 bases, with 3 bases between. The specimen was naive CD4+ T cells sorted from blood. Subset reported: CD45RA+ positively selected. The V gene is TRBV16, the J gene TRBJ2-3; the D is unclear. This clonotype was sampled from a man between 18 and 29 years old in good health. The DNA for the CDR3 is TGTGCCAGCAGCCAGAACACAGATACGCAGTATTTT. Translation gives CASSQNTDTQYF.